The clone carrying this T cell receptor beta chain was recorded many times. This sample is drawn from a study of human T cells and chemical hapten exposure. It was the library that attached unique molecular identifiers to individual cDNA molecules. Via MiXCR, TCRdb re-called the RACE reads, giving one row per CDR3 protein. The table lists around 100,000 distinct CDR3 sequences, roughly 9.6% of them singletons. Trimming stripped 6 bases from V and 7 bases from J, with 4 bases between. CDR3 size: 11 residues. The time point was: patch test 1, 2 weeks after DPC sensitization. The treatment was: therapeutic diphenylcyclopropenone sensitization with weekly scalp DPC.

V is TRBV12-3 or TRBV12-4 and J is TRBJ1-6; D remains unclear. The sequence was obtained from a woman aged 40 to 50 with alopecia areata. Some clones in this sample may be carry-over from other donors' samples. The material was whole blood, obtained in connection with sensitization to the hapten diphenylcyclopropenone (DPC). As DNA, the CDR3 is TGTGCCAGCAGAACGAATTCACCCCTCCACTTT. This codes for CASRTNSPLHF.